The 30 T cell receptor beta chains presented below share a single source sample, sequenced in a study of cytomegalovirus exposure and HLA in healthy donors. Amplification used 60 Vbeta primers and 13 Jbeta primers. The assay was immunoSEQ multiplex PCR, and TCRdb's table has in-frame clones only and misses some. The sample holds under 90,000 clones, about 70% seen once. What was sequenced was PBMCs. These receptors were obtained from a man aged 35 to 55 in good health and CMV-seropositive.

The chain employs TRBV27 and TRBJ1-1; D is ambiguous. Trimming left V 3 bases short and J 8 bases short, with 16 bases between. The CDR3 loop spans 14 amino acids. Germline V gene data show CDR1 as MNHEY and CDR2 as SMNVEV (reference sequence). CDR3 region: CASSFGSGIGEAFF. CDR3 coding DNA: TGTGCCAGCAGTTTTGGGTCGGGGATAGGCGAAGCTTTCTTT.

This rearrangement joins TRBV5-1 to TRBJ1-1, with a weak D call TRBD1 (5 bases). Trimming left V 0 bases short and J 5 bases short, with 11 bases between. This CDR3 has 14 residues. From germline, CDR1 is SGHRS and CDR2 YFSETQ. CDR3 nucleotide sequence: TGCGCCAGCAGCTTGGACGCAGGGCTGACTGAAGCTTTCTTT. It is translated as CASSLDAGLTEAFF.

This chain joins TRBV2 and TRBJ1-5; tentative D call: TRBD1 (6 bases). The CDR3 length is 13 residues. The germline V gene encodes CDR1 SNHLY and CDR2 FYNNEI. Trimming left V 5 bases short and J 6 bases short, with 11 bases between. The DNA for the CDR3 is TGTGCCAGCAGTACAGGGTCCGGTCAGCCCCAGCATTTT. This translates into CASSTGSGQPQHF.

As regards this clone: Mismatch with germline at one junction end may stem from a read error. J is TRBJ1-1 and V is TRBV7-2; D gene ambiguous. The CDR3 consists of 15 residues. Germline CDR1 and CDR2: SGHTA and FQGNSA. Here the CDR3 reads CASSPGRRGEGLRGF. CDR3 nucleotide sequence: TGTGCCAGCAGTCCCGGACGACGCGGGGAGGGCCTGCGGGGCTTT.

The V and J genes are TRBV19 and TRBJ1-2, with D tentatively TRBD1 (6 bases). Trimming took off 7 bases at V and 6 bases at J, with 15 bases between the two ends. The CDR3 consists of 13 residues. The germline CDR1 and CDR2 sequences are LNHDA and SQIVND (reference sequence). DNA for the CDR3: TGTGCCAGTACCGGACAGTTGAGGGATGGCTACACCTTC. Amino acid sequence: CASTGQLRDGYTF.

The gene calls are TRBV30 and TRBJ1-1, with D tentatively TRBD1 (5 bases). The germline V and J ends were trimmed by 4 bases and 4 bases, with 10 bases remaining between them. The CDR3 is 12 residues long. Germline V gives CDR1 GTSNPN, CDR2 SVGIG (reference sequence). The CDR3 loop is CAWTGGGTEAFF. In DNA form, the CDR3 reads TGTGCCTGGACGGGCGGGGGCACTGAAGCTTTCTTT.

The rearrangement uses TRBV19 and TRBJ1-1, with 8 bases lining up with TRBD1. The CDR3 has 15 amino acids. V lost 4 bases and J lost 1; bases outside the gene matches: 5. The V gene's germline CDR1 is LNHDA and CDR2 SQIVND (reference sequence). The CDR3: CASSTQGAGNTEAFF. DNA of the CDR3: TGTGCCAGTAGTACCCAGGGGGCTGGGAACACTGAAGCTTTCTTT.

This clone appeared a few times. This chain links TRBV5-6 with TRBJ2-3, with 8 positions matching TRBD1. CDR1 SGHDT and CDR2 YYEEEE come from the germline V gene. The V and J ends lost 3 bases and 3 bases, in that order; junction bases with no gene match: 9. This CDR3 comprises 16 residues. The CDR3 protein is CASSSQGAEGTDTQYF. The CDR3 region has the DNA TGTGCCAGCAGCTCCCAGGGGGCGGAGGGGACAGATACGCAGTATTTT.

This chain links TRBV25-1 with TRBJ1-3, with unresolved D. CDR3 length equals 14 residues. CDR1 is MGHDK and CDR2 is SYGVNS in the germline V gene. V dropped 6 bases and J dropped 0 bases, with 9 bases sitting between them. This CDR3 is CASRPHSSGNTIYF. DNA for the CDR3: TGTGCCAGCAGGCCCCACAGCTCTGGAAACACCATATATTTT.

The V and J genes are TRBV28 and TRBJ2-6; possible D gene TRBD2, 5 bases. Trimming left V 5 bases short and J 2 bases short, with 10 bases between. The germline gives CDR1 MDHEN, CDR2 SYDVKM. The CDR3 consists of 15 residues. CDR3 loop: CASSPLGAGANVLTF. CDR3 DNA sequence: TGTGCCAGCAGTCCCCTCGGGGCTGGGGCCAACGTCCTGACTTTC.

The chain links TRBV30 to TRBJ1-2, with D tentatively TRBD1 (6 bases). The CDR3 runs 16 residues. Trimming left V 3 bases short and J 7 bases short, with 24 bases between. Germline V gene lookup returns CDR1 GTSNPN and CDR2 SVGIG (reference sequence). CDR3 protein: CAWSRQARVGISGYTF. CDR3 nucleotides: TGTGCCTGGAGCAGACAGGCCAGGGTAGGGATTTCTGGCTACACCTTC. The variable domain in full, with the rest retrieved from reference TRBV30 and TRBJ1-2, is SQTIHQWPATLVQPVGSPLSLECTVEGTSNPNLYWYRQAAGRGLQLLFYSVGIGQISSEVPQNLSASRPQDRQFILSSKKLLLSDSGFYLCAWSRQARVGISGYTFGSGTRLTVV.

The chain is built from TRBV5-4 and TRBJ2-3, with 7 positions matching TRBD2. The J segment lost 0 bases and the V segment lost 3 bases, leaving 4 bases of the junction unmatched. CDR1 is SGHNT, CDR2 YYREEE, per germline (reference sequence). This CDR3 is 15 amino acids long. CDR3 sequence reads: CASSWGGPSTDTQYF. CDR3 nucleotide sequence: TGTGCCAGCAGCTGGGGAGGGCCGAGCACAGATACGCAGTATTTT.

The chain has TRBV11-1 and TRBJ1-1; 7 positions agree with TRBD1. Germline CDR1 and CDR2: SGHAT and FQDESV (reference sequence). The CDR3 is 14 amino acids. The V gene end was trimmed by 1 base and the J gene end by 5 bases; junction bases not matched to a gene: 4. As DNA, the CDR3 is TGTGCCAGCAGCTTAGGGACAGGACGGACTGAAGCTTTCTTT. Amino acids: CASSLGTGRTEAFF.

The V gene is TRBV6-1, the J gene TRBJ1-2; D unclear. CDR3 length: 14 residues. Trimming took 2 bases from V and 4 from J, leaving 11 bases between them. Germline V lookup: CDR1 MNHNS, CDR2 SASEGT. The CDR3 is CASSEIDMSYGYTF. The CDR3 DNA reads TGTGCCAGCAGTGAAATCGACATGAGCTATGGCTACACCTTC.

This clone was recorded only once. The rearrangement links TRBV29-1 to TRBJ2-3, with 11 nucleotides matching TRBD2. Losses at the gene ends were 0 bases for V and 5 bases for J; bases not matched to a gene: 7. In germline, CDR1 is SQVTM, CDR2 ANQGSEA. The CDR3 loop spans 16 amino acids. This CDR3 is CSVEDVVAGGLDTQYF. The CDR3 coding sequence is TGCAGCGTTGAAGACGTGGTAGCGGGGGGGCTAGATACGCAGTATTTT.

The chain links TRBV5-1 to TRBJ1-2; D remains unclear. V lost 4 bases and J lost 4, with 14 bases in between. This CDR3 has 14 residues. Germline CDR1 SGHRS, CDR2 YFSETQ. In DNA form, the CDR3 reads TGCGCCAGCAGCACCGGCGACAAGACCTATGGCTACACCTTC. Translated, it gives CASSTGDKTYGYTF.

The rearrangement links TRBV7-8 to TRBJ2-3, with 13 positions matching TRBD2. In germline, CDR1 is SGHVS, CDR2 FQNEAQ. The CDR3 contains 16 residues. Unmatched junction bases numbered 5, after V lost 3 bases and J lost 5 bases. Here the CDR3 reads CASSFAGLAGRDTQYF. CDR3 nucleotides: TGTGCCAGCAGCTTTGCGGGACTAGCGGGACGAGATACGCAGTATTTT.

CDR3 DNA: TGTGCCAGCTCACCCCCAATTTCGACAGGGCGGAACACTGAAGCTTTCTTT. Translation: CASSPPISTGRNTEAFF. The genes are TRBV18 and TRBJ1-1; 7 nucleotides agree with TRBD1. The CDR3 extends over 17 amino acids. Germline CDR1 KGHSH, CDR2 LQKENI. The J segment lost 1 base and the V segment lost 3 bases, leaving 11 bases of the junction unmatched.

The V and J genes are TRBV27 and TRBJ1-5, with D perhaps matching TRBD1 (6 bases). V was trimmed by 6 bases and J by 6 bases, leaving 12 bases between them. Germline CDR1 MNHEY, CDR2 SMNVEV (reference sequence). The CDR3 consists of 13 residues. CDR3 sequence (DNA): TGTGCCAGCAGACAGGGTACGGGTCAGCCCCAGCATTTT. Translating it yields CASRQGTGQPQHF.

The chain combines TRBV6-5 with TRBJ2-7; 11 nucleotides match TRBD2. Unmatched junction bases numbered 7, after V lost 2 bases and J lost 4 bases. This CDR3 is 16 amino acids long. The germline gives CDR1 MNHEY, CDR2 SVGAGI. CDR3 DNA: TGTGCCAGCAGTTACGGTACTAGCGGGAGTGTTTACGAGCAGTACTTC. It codes for CASSYGTSGSVYEQYF.

This chain joins TRBV28 and TRBJ1-2; TRBD1 aligns across 8 bases. Germline loops: CDR1 MDHEN, CDR2 SYDVKM. Trimming removed 5 bases from V and 7 bases from J; junction bases left unmatched: 12. The CDR3 consists of 15 residues. The CDR3 here is CASSPSLGQGGGYTF. In nucleotides, the CDR3 is TGTGCCAGCAGTCCATCCCTCGGACAGGGCGGTGGCTACACCTTC.

The chain links TRBV7-9 to TRBJ1-1, with 7 bases aligning to TRBD1. Germline CDR1 is SEHNR and CDR2 is FQNEAQ (reference sequence). V lost 4 bases, J lost 0 bases, and 2 bases stayed unmatched. The CDR3 contains 14 residues. Here the CDR3 reads CASSSTGLNTEAFF. In DNA form, the CDR3 reads TGTGCCAGCAGCTCGACAGGGTTGAACACTGAAGCTTTCTTT.

This clone was counted only a few times. The gene calls are TRBV27 and TRBJ1-2; tentatively, D is TRBD1 (5 bases). The CDR3 spans 13 residues. Germline assignment: CDR1 MNHEY and CDR2 SMNVEV (reference sequence). V was shortened by 5 bases and J by 7 bases, with 14 bases between the two germline ends. CDR3 loop: CASSPSSGGGYTF. CDR3 DNA: TGTGCCAGCAGTCCCTCTTCGGGGGGTGGCTACACCTTC.

This clone was found once. V usage is TRBV6-1 and J usage is TRBJ1-4; 7 bases fit TRBD1. CDR1 is MNHNS and CDR2 is SASEGT in the germline V gene. V shed 4 bases and J 3 bases; nucleotides not matched to a gene: 5. This CDR3 is 15 amino acids long. Here the CDR3 DNA reads TGTGCCAGCAGTGGACAGGGTATGGCTAATGAAAAACTGTTTTTT. Translated: CASSGQGMANEKLFF.

This clone showed up just once. The chain uses TRBV6-6 and TRBJ2-1; 9 bases line up with TRBD2. This CDR3 has 13 residues. The trim removed 6 bases at V and 10 bases at J, leaving 7 bases unmatched. Germline V gene lookup returns CDR1 MNHNY and CDR2 SVGAGI (reference sequence). The CDR3 protein is CASSVLLAGEQFF. CDR3 sequence (DNA): TGTGCCAGCAGCGTCCTCCTAGCGGGGGAGCAGTTCTTC.

This clone was seen a few times. The chain has TRBV30 and TRBJ2-7; 9 nucleotides match TRBD1. The ends lost 3 bases at V and 2 bases at J; junction bases unmatched: 5. The CDR3 runs 14 residues. Germline-derived CDR1 and CDR2 are GTSNPN and SVGIG (reference sequence). Here the CDR3 DNA reads TGTGCCTGGAGCGCGGGACAGGGTACCTACGAGCAGTACTTC. Translated, it gives CAWSAGQGTYEQYF. The full variable domain, completed using reference TRBV30 and TRBJ2-7, is SQTIHQWPATLVQPVGSPLSLECTVEGTSNPNLYWYRQAAGRGLQLLFYSVGIGQISSEVPQNLSASRPQDRQFILSSKKLLLSDSGFYLCAWSAGQGTYEQYFGPGTRLTVT.

The chain is built from TRBV4-2 and TRBJ2-1; D not resolved. The V gene lost 0 bases and the J gene lost 2 bases, with 14 bases spanning the gap. The CDR3 consists of 17 residues. Per germline, CDR1 LGHNA and CDR2 YNFKEQ. The CDR3 sequence: CASSQDPPGSPYNEQFF. The DNA of the CDR3 is TGTGCCAGCAGCCAAGATCCACCGGGTAGTCCCTACAATGAGCAGTTCTTC.

The chain couples TRBV7-8 to TRBJ2-1; 13 bases fit TRBD2. This CDR3 comprises 16 residues. In germline, CDR1 is SGHVS, CDR2 FQNEAQ. V was pared by 5 bases and J by 6 bases, with 7 bases of the junction left unmatched. The CDR3 protein is CASSRRTSGSGNEQFF. CDR3 bases: TGTGCCAGCAGCCGTAGGACTAGCGGGAGTGGCAATGAGCAGTTCTTC.

V gene TRBV7-8 combines with J gene TRBJ1-1; 10 bases align to TRBD1. The germline V gene has CDR1 SGHVS and CDR2 FQNEAQ. The CDR3 has 14 amino acids. The V segment lost 5 bases and the J segment 6 bases; nucleotides outside the gene matches: 6. The CDR3 here is CASSLTGGSAEAFF. CDR3 nucleotide sequence: TGTGCCAGCAGCCTGACAGGGGGCAGCGCTGAAGCTTTCTTT.

The chain couples TRBV4-3 to TRBJ1-2; no definite D call. This CDR3 is 13 amino acids long. Germline CDR1 and CDR2: LGHNA and YSLEER. V dropped 3 bases and J dropped 8 bases, with 13 bases sitting between them. This CDR3 is CASSQVGGYGYTF. The CDR3 nucleotides read TGCGCCAGCAGCCAGGTGGGCGGGTACGGCTACACCTTC.